This TCR beta chain was sequenced for a study of blood T cells in healthy people across ages. PCR was performed a second time for about 7 to 12 cycles using a sample-barcoded 5' primer and a J-beta primer mix. Each of the cDNA molecules was tagged by a template-switch adaptor with 12 random nucleotides. TCRdb reanalysed the 5' RACE reads using MiXCR and keeps one entry per CDR3 protein. The table records hundreds of thousands of distinct CDR3 sequences, about 30% of them present only once. Worth noting for this clonotype: What it binds is unknown.

The study, taken as a whole, reports: No one knew whether donors had CMV, which possibly confounded expanded clonotype changes. Among T cells, TCR beta diversity per million cells dropped roughly linearly as age rose.

Trimming cost V 6 bases and J 6 bases; bases outside gene matches: 5. The CDR3 loop spans 14 amino acids. Germline V gives CDR1 SGHTA, CDR2 FQGNSA. Sequenced material: blood. The origin of this receptor is a woman aged 80 or over in good health. This rearrangement joins TRBV7-2 to TRBJ2-1; 10 bases are a match to TRBD2. The CDR3 DNA is TGTGCCAGCAGACAAGCGGGGGGGGGCAATGAGCAGTTCTTC. It codes for CASRQAGGGNEQFF.